The next 15 T cell receptor beta chains were all read from a single sample in a study of breast tumors, draining lymph nodes, adjacent tissues. Breast cancer patients provided tissue from their axillary draining lymph nodes. TCRdb re-called the multiplex PCR reads with MiXCR, one entry per CDR3 protein. Of approximately 140,000 distinct CDR3 sequences listed, around a third are singletons. The sequenced sample consisted of axillary lymph node tissue. The receptor source for this set is a female donor with breast cancer. Some clones in this sample may be carry-over from other donors' samples.

The J gene is TRBJ2-7, the V gene TRBV24-1; D perhaps matches TRBD1 (6 bases). CDR1 is KGHDR, CDR2 SFDVKD, per germline. Trimming took off 0 bases at V and 4 bases at J, with 18 bases between the two ends. The CDR3 spans 17 residues. The chain's CDR3 is CATSDLVERGGGYEQYV. The CDR3 DNA follows: TGTGCCACCAGTGATTTGGTAGAAAGAGGGGGTGGTTACGAGCAGTACGTC.

In this sample, this clonotype turned up many times. The gene calls are TRBV12-3 or TRBV12-4 and TRBJ2-3; 8 bases map to TRBD2. This CDR3 region has 16 residues. V lost 1 base to trimming and J lost 3 bases; unmatched junction nucleotides: 6. The DNA of the CDR3 is TGTGCCAGCAGTTTAGTAGGTAGCGGGGCAACAGATACGCAGTATTTT. It yields the protein CASSLVGSGATDTQYF.

There are many counts of this clonotype. The CDR3 DNA reads TGCAGTGCCCCCGCTCAAGGCTACACCTTC. This sequence encodes CSAPAQGYTF. The chain recombines TRBV20-1 with TRBJ1-2; D is ambiguous. V gave up 6 bases and J gave up 8 bases, with 10 bases separating them. CDR3 length: 10 residues. CDR1 is DFQATT and CDR2 is SNEGSKA in the germline V gene (reference sequence).

The rearrangement joins TRBV4-1 to TRBJ1-6; 12 nucleotides align to TRBD1. Trimming took 3 bases from V and 9 from J; bases not matched to a gene: 3. Looked up from germline, CDR1 is MGHRA and CDR2 is YSYEKL. The CDR3 extends over 15 amino acids. CDR3 in amino acids: CASSQGQGARSPLHF. The CDR3 DNA follows: TGCGCCAGCAGCCAGGGACAGGGGGCGCGTTCACCCCTCCACTTT.

The chain combines TRBV5-1 with TRBJ2-7, with a weak D call TRBD1 (6 bases). The CDR3 is 19 amino acids. V was trimmed by 5 bases and J by 0 bases, leaving 27 bases between them. The germline gives CDR1 SGHRS, CDR2 YFSETQ. DNA of the CDR3: TGCGCCAGCAGTTTAAACTACAGGGTGACCGGGGAGAGCTCCTACGAGCAGTACGTC. The encoded protein is CASSLNYRVTGESSYEQYV.

In this sample, this clonotype turned up a few times. A much larger clone sits a single nucleotide away, making a read error possible. This chain's CDR3 is CSARGLAGGSTF. Here the CDR3 DNA reads TGCAGTGCTAGAGGACTGGCGGGGGGCTCCACCTTC. This chain uses TRBV20-1 with TRBJ1-2; a possible D gene is TRBD1 (6 bases). Germline CDR1 DFQATT, CDR2 SNEGSKA (reference sequence). The CDR3 totals 12 residues.

This clonotype occurred many times. The rearrangement joins TRBV29-1 to TRBJ1-2, with a weak D call TRBD1 (5 bases). This CDR3 is 14 amino acids long. Per the germline V gene, CDR1 is SQVTM and CDR2 is ANQGSEA. Trimming removed 3 bases at V and 4 bases at J, with 15 bases between. The DNA of the CDR3 is TGCAGCGTTGACGGGACTTTCGGTAGCTATGGCTACACCTTC. Translation gives CSVDGTFGSYGYTF.

There are a few counts of this clonotype. The chain has TRBV6-1 and TRBJ1-5; D not certain. The germline CDR1 and CDR2 sequences are MNHNS and SASEGT. V gave up 7 bases and J gave up 3 bases, with 13 bases separating them. The CDR3 length is 14 residues. The CDR3 bases are TGTGCCAGCACACGCACGACGCTCAATCAGCCCCAGCATTTT. The encoded protein is CASTRTTLNQPQHF.

There are a few counts of this clonotype. The J gene is TRBJ1-1, the V gene TRBV10-3; no clear D gene. Germline CDR1 reads ENHRY; CDR2 reads SYGVKD. The CDR3 loop spans 14 amino acids. Trimming removed 7 bases at V and 10 bases at J, with 22 bases between. CDR3 bases: TGTGCCATCACTCCCCTGGGGAGCGGCGCGGGAGCTTTCTTT. Encoded protein: CAITPLGSGAGAFF.

In this sample, this clonotype turned up many times. The junction differs from germline at one of its ends, possibly a read error. The CDR3 sequence is CASSFSGGASGELFF. The CDR3 DNA follows: TGTGCTAGCAGCTTTAGCGGGGGGGCCTCCGGGGAGCTGTTTTTT. The genes are TRBV7-7 and TRBJ2-2; 11 nucleotides agree with TRBD2. This CDR3 spans 15 amino acids. Germline V lookup: CDR1 SSHAT, CDR2 FNYEAQ (reference sequence).

The chain combines TRBV11-1 with TRBJ1-1, with D maybe TRBD1 (5 bases). The CDR3 runs to 15 residues. Trimming took 5 bases from V and 10 from J, leaving 23 bases between them. CDR1 is SGHAT, CDR2 FQDESV, per germline (reference sequence). The CDR3 loop reads CASSLPPPASGGAFF. As DNA, the CDR3 is TGTGCCAGCAGCCTACCTCCCCCAGCCTCGGGGGGAGCTTTCTTT. The full variable domain, completed using reference TRBV11-1 and TRBJ1-1, is EAEVAQSPRYKITEKSQAVAFWCDPISGHATLYWYRQILGQGPELLVQFQDESVVDDSQLPKDRFSAERLKGVDSTLKIQPAELGDSAMYLCASSLPPPASGGAFFGQGTRLTVV.

Ten or more counts support this clonotype. The chain is built from TRBV5-8 and TRBJ2-7; 9 nucleotides agree with TRBD1. This CDR3 contains 14 residues. CDR1 and CDR2 from the germline V gene are SGHTS and YDEGEE. After removal of 2 bases from V and 2 bases from J, the junction contained 2 bases not matched to a gene. CDR3 loop: CASSFRDRAYEQYF. CDR3 nucleotides: TGTGCCAGCAGCTTTCGGGACAGGGCCTACGAGCAGTACTTC.

Turning to this clonotype: This may come from a read error, since a much larger clone is one base off. The rearrangement links TRBV7-6 to TRBJ1-2, with TRBD1 matching over 12 bases. CDR1 and CDR2 (germline): SGHVS, FNYEAQ. The V segment lost 5 bases and the J segment 3 bases; nucleotides outside the gene matches: 16. The CDR3 totals 19 residues. The DNA of the CDR3 is TGTGCCAGCAGCGCCACCCCCGGGGACAGGGGGCGATTTCACTATGGCTACACCTTC. This gives the protein CASSATPGDRGRFHYGYTF.

This clonotype was picked up many times. J is TRBJ2-3 and V is TRBV7-9, with TRBD2 matching over 10 bases. V gave up 5 bases and J gave up 1 base; unmatched junction bases: 3. Germline V lookup: CDR1 SEHNR, CDR2 FQNEAQ (reference sequence). This CDR3 contains 15 residues. Here the CDR3 DNA reads TGTGCCAGCAGCCGCGGGACTAGCGGCACAGATACGCAGTATTTT. This encodes CASSRGTSGTDTQYF. Full variable domain (rest looked up from reference TRBV7-9 and TRBJ2-3): DTGVSQNPRHKITKRGQNVTFRCDPISEHNRLYWYRQTLGQGPEFLTYFQNEAQLEKSRLLSDRFSAERPKGSFSTLEIQRTEQGDSAMYLCASSRGTSGTDTQYFGPGTRLTVL.

In its sample, this clonotype was seen many times. The rearrangement links TRBV18 to TRBJ1-2, with TRBD1 identical over 7 bases. V lost 1 base and J lost 8; bases outside the gene matches: 7. This CDR3 contains 14 residues. The germline CDR1 and CDR2 sequences are KGHSH and LQKENI. This CDR3 reads CASSPLDRASGYTF. In DNA, the CDR3 is TGTGCCAGCTCACCACTCGACAGGGCTAGCGGCTACACCTTC.